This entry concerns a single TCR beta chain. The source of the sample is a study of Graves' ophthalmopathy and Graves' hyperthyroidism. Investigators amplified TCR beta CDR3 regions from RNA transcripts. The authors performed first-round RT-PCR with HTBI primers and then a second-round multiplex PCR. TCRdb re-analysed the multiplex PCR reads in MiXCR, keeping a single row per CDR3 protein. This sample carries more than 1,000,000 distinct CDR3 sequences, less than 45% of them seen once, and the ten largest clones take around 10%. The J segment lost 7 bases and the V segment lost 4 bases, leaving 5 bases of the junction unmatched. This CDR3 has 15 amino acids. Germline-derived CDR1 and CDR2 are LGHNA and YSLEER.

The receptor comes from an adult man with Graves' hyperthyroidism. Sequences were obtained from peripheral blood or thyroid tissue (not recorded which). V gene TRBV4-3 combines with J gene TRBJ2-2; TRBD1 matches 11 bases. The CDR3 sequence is CASSPDRGQSGELFF. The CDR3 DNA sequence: TGCGCCAGCAGCCCGGACAGGGGGCAGAGCGGGGAGCTGTTTTTT.